A single sample is the source of the 29 T cell receptor beta chains below, sequenced in a study of vaccination effects on CD4 cells after COVID-19. For these TCRs, the target antigens are not known. Generated by immunoSEQ multiplex PCR, the TCRdb table keeps only in-frame clones and is missing some. The data contain 20,000 to 30,000 clones, more than 65% of them singletons. Expansion of antigen-specific CD4+ T cells with viral peptide pools was carried out by the ViraFEST assay before sequencing. CD4+ T cell isolation took place after approximately 11 days of culture. Two doses of either BNT162b2 or mRNA-1273 were given to each participant. The material was CD4+ T cells from PBMCs cultured with SARS-CoV-2 spike peptides, obtained after COVID-19 vaccination. Receptors were obtained from a human donor who received a COVID-19 vaccine.

This CDR3 is CASREGARQGSGLWNGYTF. The CDR3 DNA reads as TGTGCCAGCAGGGAGGGCGCCCGACAGGGAAGTGGCCTATGGAATGGCTACACCTTC. The chain combines TRBV2 with TRBJ1-2; 7 bases agree with TRBD1. The CDR3 runs 19 residues. Germline V gives CDR1 SNHLY, CDR2 FYNNEI. J was trimmed by 6 bases and V by 6 bases; bases with no gene match: 25. The variable domain in full, with the rest retrieved from reference TRBV2 and TRBJ1-2, is EPEVTQTPSHQVTQMGQEVILRCVPISNHLYFYWYRQILGQKVEFLVSFYNNEISEKSEIFDDQFSVERPDGSNFTLKIRSTKLEDSAMYFCASREGARQGSGLWNGYTFGSGTRLTVV.

This clone was seen a few times. V and J are TRBV2 and TRBJ1-4; a possible D gene is TRBD1 (5 bases). Germline CDR1 and CDR2: SNHLY and FYNNEI. CDR3 length equals 12 residues. V shed 8 bases and J shed 8 bases, with 12 bases lying between them. CDR3 DNA: TGTGCCAGCTCCCAGGGCCGGGAAAAACTGTTTTTT. This gives the protein CASSQGREKLFF. Full variable domain (remainder filled in from reference TRBV2 and TRBJ1-4): EPEVTQTPSHQVTQMGQEVILRCVPISNHLYFYWYRQILGQKVEFLVSFYNNEISEKSEIFDDQFSVERPDGSNFTLKIRSTKLEDSAMYFCASSQGREKLFFGSGTQLSVL.

This clone is classed as medium-sized. Different DNA sequences within this sample yield the same CDR3. The chain uses TRBV30 and TRBJ1-5; D is uncertain. Germline V gene data show CDR1 as GTSNPN and CDR2 as SVGIG (reference sequence). The CDR3 is made up of 13 amino acids. Trimming cost V 0 bases and J 4 bases, with 7 bases left between them. CDR3 sequence reads: CAWSVQRNQPQHF. The CDR3 DNA follows: TGTGCCTGGAGTGTACAACGGAATCAGCCCCAGCATTTT.

The chain is built from TRBV3-1 (or the pseudogene TRBV3-2) and TRBJ2-2; TRBD2 matches 9 bases. This CDR3 is built from 17 residues. J was trimmed by 5 bases and V by 4 bases; bases with no gene match: 11. The germline gives CDR1 LGHDT, CDR2 YNNKEL (reference sequence). This CDR3 reads CASSRSTSGSSTGELFF. In DNA, the CDR3 is TGTGCCAGCAGCCGCAGCACTAGCGGGTCATCTACCGGGGAGCTGTTTTTT.

This chain connects TRBV6-5 to TRBJ1-2; TRBD1 agrees at 12 bases. V gave up 4 bases and J gave up 4 bases; unmatched junction bases: 4. CDR3 length equals 15 residues. Germline CDR1 reads MNHEY; CDR2 reads SVGAGI. The CDR3: CASSSQGQGAYGYTF. The CDR3 nucleotides are TGTGCCAGCAGTTCCCAGGGACAGGGGGCCTATGGCTACACCTTC.

This clone has just a few counts. The rearrangement joins TRBV6-6 to TRBJ1-4; no firm D call. This CDR3 comprises 14 residues. CDR1 MNHNY and CDR2 SVGAGI come from the germline V gene (reference sequence). V was cut by 5 bases and J by 8 bases, with 15 bases left in between. This chain's CDR3 is CASSDRADSEKLFF. The CDR3 coding sequence is TGTGCCAGCAGTGACCGGGCCGACTCGGAAAAACTGTTTTTT.

The chain links TRBV5-1 to TRBJ1-4; TRBD1 might be the D (5 bases). The CDR3 is 15 amino acids. V lost 3 bases, J lost 0 bases, and 9 bases lay in between. Germline CDR1 and CDR2: SGHRS and YFSETQ. CDR3 region: CASSSQGATNEKLFF. For the CDR3, the DNA is TGCGCCAGCAGCTCCCAGGGAGCAACTAATGAAAAACTGTTTTTT.

This clone appeared once. J is TRBJ1-6 and V is TRBV6-1; TRBD1 is a possible D gene (5 bases). CDR1 is MNHNS, CDR2 SASEGT, per germline. CDR3 length equals 15 residues. Trimming shortened V by 3 bases and J by 1 base, and 7 bases separated the two germline ends. The CDR3 nucleotides read TGTGCCAGCAGTGACGGGGCGTCCTATAATTCACCCCTCCACTTT. Translation gives CASSDGASYNSPLHF.

The chain carries TRBV5-8 and TRBJ1-2; D is ambiguous. This CDR3 is 13 amino acids long. The V end lost 2 bases, the J end lost 2 bases, and 7 bases lay between the germline ends. Germline CDR1 SGHTS, CDR2 YDEGEE. CDR3 DNA: TGTGCCAGCAGCTTAGGAGCGAACTATGGCTACACCTTC. It specifies CASSLGANYGYTF.

The gene calls are TRBV6-5 and TRBJ1-2; D perhaps matches TRBD1 (6 bases). V was cut by 1 base and J by 3 bases, with 12 bases left in between. This CDR3 is built from 15 residues. CDR1 MNHEY and CDR2 SVGAGI come from the germline V gene. CDR3 nucleotide sequence: TGTGCCAGCAGTTACTGGGCAGGGGAAGACTATGGCTACACCTTC. The encoded protein is CASSYWAGEDYGYTF.

V usage is TRBV28 and J usage is TRBJ1-1; tentative D call: TRBD1 (6 bases). CDR3 length: 15 residues. Germline V CDR1 and CDR2: MDHEN, SYDVKM. Trimming left V 4 bases short and J 9 bases short, with 21 bases between. Here the CDR3 reads CASSSLTGSSSKAFF. The CDR3 bases are TGTGCCAGCAGTTCGCTAACAGGGTCCTCCTCGAAAGCTTTCTTT.

This clone came up a few times. The genes are TRBV27 and TRBJ2-1; 12 nucleotides line up with TRBD2. CDR3 length: 14 residues. Germline CDR1 is MNHEY and CDR2 is SMNVEV (reference sequence). Trimming took 6 bases from V and 11 from J; bases not matched to a gene: 8. CDR3 sequence (DNA): TGTGCCAGCAGCACAGGGACTAGCGGGCTAAAGCAGTTCTTC. Its protein product is CASSTGTSGLKQFF.

The chain recombines TRBV2 with TRBJ2-2; D uncertain. There are 13 residues in the CDR3. V was pared by 6 bases and J by 5 bases, with 10 bases between. Germline assignment: CDR1 SNHLY and CDR2 FYNNEI. CDR3 bases: TGTGCCAGCAGCCCACGATGGACCGGGGAGCTGTTTTTT. Its protein is CASSPRWTGELFF. The whole variable domain, remainder taken from reference TRBV2 and TRBJ2-2, is EPEVTQTPSHQVTQMGQEVILRCVPISNHLYFYWYRQILGQKVEFLVSFYNNEISEKSEIFDDQFSVERPDGSNFTLKIRSTKLEDSAMYFCASSPRWTGELFFGEGSRLTVL.

CDR3 bases: TGTGCCTACGCCGGTAAGGGACTCTCTGGAAACACCATATATTTT. It specifies CAYAGKGLSGNTIYF. V usage is TRBV30 and J usage is TRBJ1-3, with D maybe TRBD1 (5 bases). V was cut by 7 bases and J by 0 bases, with 16 bases left in between. The germline gives CDR1 GTSNPN, CDR2 SVGIG (reference sequence). The CDR3 runs to 15 residues.

The J gene is TRBJ1-6, the V gene TRBV6-5, with D possibly being TRBD1 (6 bases). V lost 11 bases to trimming and J lost 8 bases, with 22 bases between them. Looked up from germline, CDR1 is MNHEY and CDR2 is SVGAGI. The CDR3 is made up of 15 amino acids. The CDR3 DNA reads as TGTGCCTCAGGAAGAGGGGGGACACGAGATTCACCCCTCCACTTT. Protein product: CASGRGGTRDSPLHF.

The chain is built from TRBV6-1 and TRBJ1-5, with TRBD1 matching 8 bases. The germline V gene encodes CDR1 MNHNS and CDR2 SASEGT. The CDR3 consists of 15 residues. The J segment lost 6 bases and the V segment lost 3 bases, leaving 7 bases of the junction unmatched. The CDR3 reads CASSDGATGAQPQHF. CDR3 DNA: TGTGCCAGCAGTGATGGGGCGACAGGGGCTCAGCCCCAGCATTTT.

The chain carries TRBV11-2 and TRBJ2-1, with D possibly TRBD2 on 6 matching bases. The CDR3 is 16 residues long. V gave up 2 bases and J gave up 5 bases, with 16 bases separating them. Germline lookup yields CDR1 SGHAT and CDR2 FQNNGV. CDR3 DNA: TGTGCCAGCAGCTTACTCTGGGGCGGGACGAACAATGAGCAGTTCTTC. It specifies CASSLLWGGTNNEQFF.

This clone was observed a handful of times. The chain has TRBV11-2 and TRBJ1-2; D remains unclear. This CDR3 is built from 14 residues. Germline V gene lookup returns CDR1 SGHAT and CDR2 FQNNGV. V lost 1 base, J lost 8 bases, and 14 bases lay in between. The CDR3: CASSLVLSGEGYTF. DNA of the CDR3: TGTGCCAGCAGCTTAGTATTGTCTGGGGAAGGCTACACCTTC.

The rearrangement joins TRBV6-5 to TRBJ2-5; tentatively, D is TRBD1 (5 bases). Trimming removed 8 bases from V and 4 bases from J, with 14 bases in between. Germline V gene data show CDR1 as MNHEY and CDR2 as SVGAGI. The CDR3 is 13 residues long. The CDR3 loop is CASVRQGRETQYF. As DNA, the CDR3 is TGTGCCAGCGTCAGGCAGGGTAGAGAGACCCAGTACTTC.

This clone has just a few counts. The chain combines TRBV20-1 with TRBJ2-7, with D perhaps TRBD2 (6 bases). Germline CDR1 reads DFQATT; CDR2 reads SNEGSKA (reference sequence). CDR3 length: 15 amino acids. The V gene lost 3 bases and the J gene lost 4 bases, with 19 bases spanning the gap. This chain's CDR3 is CSASDASRRAYEQYF. For the CDR3, the DNA is TGCAGTGCTAGTGATGCCTCGAGGAGGGCGTACGAGCAGTACTTC.

A word on this clone: A junction end diverges from the germline sequence, so it may reflect a read error. Different DNA sequences within this sample yield the same CDR3. The chain combines TRBV20-1 with TRBJ1-2; D is uncertain. The germline CDR1 and CDR2 sequences are DFQATT and SNEGSKA (reference sequence). The length of the CDR3 is 11 residues. The CDR3 loop is CSARAGYGYTF. Here the CDR3 DNA reads TGCAGTGCCAGAGCGGGTTATGGCTACACCTTC.

The chain uses TRBV19 and TRBJ1-1; TRBD1 matches at 8 bases. The CDR3 totals 15 residues. The V gene end was trimmed by 7 bases and the J gene end by 1 base; junction bases not matched to a gene: 8. Germline CDR1 is LNHDA and CDR2 is SQIVND (reference sequence). The CDR3 DNA follows: TGTGCCAGTACAGAGGGGACAGGAGGGAACACTGAAGCTTTCTTT. Its protein is CASTEGTGGNTEAFF.

In this sample, this clone is medium-sized. This chain links TRBV3-1 (or the pseudogene TRBV3-2) with TRBJ2-1; 11 nucleotides align to TRBD2. Germline V gene sequence: CDR1 LGHDT, CDR2 YNNKEL (reference sequence). The CDR3 spans 19 residues. V trimming: 4 bases; J trimming: 10 bases; junction bases outside the gene matches: 21. DNA for the CDR3: TGTGCCAGCAGCCGGAGGCCTCCGGTACTAGCGGGAGCTTTGGGAGAGCAGTTCTTC. This sequence encodes CASSRRPPVLAGALGEQFF.

The genes are TRBV10-3 and TRBJ1-5; 7 nucleotides agree with TRBD1. V was clipped by 8 bases and J by 5 bases; unmatched bases: 6. Germline lookup yields CDR1 ENHRY and CDR2 SYGVKD. This CDR3 comprises 13 residues. The CDR3 bases are TGTGCCATCTCGACAGACAGGGATCAGCCCCAGCATTTT. Protein product: CAISTDRDQPQHF.

This clone has more than one count but fewer than ten. The CDR3 bases are TGCGCCAGCAGCTTGGACAGGGTTACTGAAGCTTTCTTT. As protein: CASSLDRVTEAFF. The chain employs TRBV5-1 and TRBJ1-1, with a weak D call TRBD1 (6 bases). Germline CDR1 and CDR2: SGHRS and YFSETQ. This CDR3 spans 13 amino acids. Trimming pared 0 bases from V and 5 bases from J, leaving 8 bases between.

The chain joins TRBV10-2 to TRBJ1-2; weak D call: TRBD1 (6 bases). This CDR3 has 13 residues. V lost 8 bases and J 0 bases, leaving 10 bases between the germline ends. Per germline, CDR1 WSHSY and CDR2 SAAADI. This CDR3 reads CASRDTSNYGYTF. As DNA, the CDR3 is TGCGCCAGCCGGGACACTTCTAACTATGGCTACACCTTC.

The chain joins TRBV6-5 to TRBJ2-7; D call uncertain. Germline lookup yields CDR1 MNHEY and CDR2 SVGAGI. The germline V and J ends were trimmed by 8 bases and 3 bases, with 11 bases remaining between them. The CDR3 is 12 amino acids. CDR3 residues: CASVVDFYEQYF. The CDR3 DNA is TGTGCCAGCGTTGTAGATTTCTACGAGCAGTACTTC.

J is TRBJ2-5 and V is TRBV5-1; 8 positions match TRBD2. V lost 1 base, J lost 5 bases, and 10 bases stayed unmatched. The germline gives CDR1 SGHRS, CDR2 YFSETQ. The CDR3 runs to 16 residues. The CDR3 nucleotides read TGCGCCAGCAGCTTGTCTTTGCGGGGGGCCGGGGAGACCCAGTACTTC. Protein product: CASSLSLRGAGETQYF.

This chain uses TRBV15 with TRBJ1-1; possibly TRBD1 for D (6 bases). Looked up from germline, CDR1 is LNHNV and CDR2 is YYDKDF (reference sequence). The V gene lost 0 bases and the J gene lost 1 base, with 9 bases spanning the gap. CDR3 length equals 15 residues. The CDR3 reads CATSREVQGNTEAFF. CDR3 DNA sequence: TGTGCCACCAGCAGAGAGGTACAGGGGAACACTGAAGCTTTCTTT.